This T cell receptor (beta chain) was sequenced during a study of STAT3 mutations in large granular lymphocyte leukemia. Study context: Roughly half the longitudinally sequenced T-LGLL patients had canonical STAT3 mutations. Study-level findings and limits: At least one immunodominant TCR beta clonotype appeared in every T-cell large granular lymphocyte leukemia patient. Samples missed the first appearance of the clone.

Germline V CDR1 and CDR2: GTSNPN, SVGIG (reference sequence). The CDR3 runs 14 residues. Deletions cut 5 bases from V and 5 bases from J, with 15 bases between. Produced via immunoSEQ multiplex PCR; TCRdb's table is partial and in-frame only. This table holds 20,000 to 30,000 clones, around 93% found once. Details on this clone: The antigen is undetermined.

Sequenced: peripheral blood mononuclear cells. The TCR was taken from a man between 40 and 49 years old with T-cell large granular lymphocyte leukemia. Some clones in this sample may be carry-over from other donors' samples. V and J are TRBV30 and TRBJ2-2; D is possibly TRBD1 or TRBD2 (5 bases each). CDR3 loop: CAWEGRRGTGELFF. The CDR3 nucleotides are TGTGCCTGGGAGGGACGCCGGGGAACCGGGGAGCTGTTTTTT.